The rows below give T cell receptor beta chains drawn from one sample of a study of tumor and adjacent non-tumor tissue in lung cancer. TCRdb fed the multiplex PCR reads into MiXCR, producing one record per CDR3 protein. Of about 110,000 distinct CDR3 sequences in the sample, roughly 74% were seen once. Specimen: lung tumor tissue. The source is a woman aged 55-75 years with non-small cell lung cancer. Each CDR3 is given with its conserved first and last residue. Fields, in order: V gene, J gene, D gene, clone size, CDR3 protein, CDR3 DNA. The D gene is left open where the match is weak. Clone sizes are given selectively: once, few, many, or a class where the clone is expanded.

v_gene: TRBV11-2
j_gene: TRBJ2-7
d_gene: NA
abundance: NA
CDR3aa: CASSRDRGGYEQHF
CDR3nt: TGCGCCAGCAGTCGGGACCGCGGAGGATACGAGCAGCACTTC

v_gene: TRBV7-9
j_gene: TRBJ2-3
d_gene: NA
abundance: NA
CDR3aa: CASSFGGRVVDTQYF
CDR3nt: TGTGCCAGTAGCTTTGGCGGCAGGGTGGTAGATACACAGTATTTT

v_gene: TRBV4-1
j_gene: TRBJ2-1
d_gene: TRBD2
abundance: NA
CDR3aa: CASSQGTSGMYIEQFF
CDR3nt: TGCGCCAGCAGCCAAGGGACTAGCGGGATGTACATTGAGCAGTTCTTC

v_gene: TRBV5-5
j_gene: TRBJ2-3
d_gene: NA
abundance: NA
CDR3aa: CASSLWRGCGTDTQYF
CDR3nt: TGTGCCAGCAGCTTGTGGAGGGGGTGCGGCACAGATACACAGTATTTT

v_gene: TRBV11-2
j_gene: TRBJ2-5
d_gene: NA
abundance: NA
CDR3aa: CASSLNTDQETHYF
CDR3nt: TGTGCCAGCAGCTTGAACACGGACCAAGAGACCCATTACTTC

v_gene: TRBV28
j_gene: TRBJ2-7
d_gene: NA
abundance: NA
CDR3aa: CASSLDSTYEQYF
CDR3nt: TGTGCCAGCAGTTTGGACAGTACCTACGAGCAGTACTTC

v_gene: TRBV6-1
j_gene: TRBJ2-2
d_gene: NA
abundance: many
CDR3aa: CASNRDLNTGELFF
CDR3nt: TGTGCCAGCAATCGGGACTTGAACACCGGGGAGCTGTTTTTT

v_gene: TRBV6-5
j_gene: TRBJ2-2
d_gene: NA
abundance: NA
CDR3aa: CASSHRTLNTGELLF
CDR3nt: TGTGCCAGCAGCCACAGAACACTAAACACCGGGGAGCTGCTTTTT

v_gene: TRBV11-2
j_gene: TRBJ2-5
d_gene: TRBD1
abundance: few
CDR3aa: CACSSTGTRGGTQYF
CDR3nt: TGTGCCTGCAGCTCGACAGGGACAAGGGGTGGGACCCAGTACTTC

v_gene: TRBV6-2/TRBV6-3
j_gene: TRBJ2-5
d_gene: NA
abundance: NA
CDR3aa: CASISQEMSQYF
CDR3nt: TGTGCCAGCATCTCACAAGAAATGTCCCAGTACTTC

v_gene: TRBV28
j_gene: TRBJ1-3
d_gene: NA
abundance: few
CDR3aa: CASSIVVGNTIYF
CDR3nt: TGTGCCAGCAGTATTGTGGTCGGAAACACCATATATTTT

v_gene: TRBV5-6
j_gene: TRBJ1-2
d_gene: NA
abundance: NA
CDR3aa: CASSWLGWGYGYTF
CDR3nt: TGTGCCAGCAGCTGGTTAGGTTGGGGGTATGGCTACACGTTC

v_gene: TRBV11-1
j_gene: TRBJ2-1
d_gene: TRBD2
abundance: NA
CDR3aa: CASSPRLAGGLNEQFF
CDR3nt: TGTGCCAGCAGCCCGAGATTAGCGGGAGGGCTCAATGAGCAGTTCTTC

v_gene: TRBV4-1
j_gene: TRBJ1-2
d_gene: TRBD1
abundance: NA
CDR3aa: CARSQVRADLTWTGSSGYTF
CDR3nt: TGCGCCAGGAGCCAAGTCCGAGCCGATTTAACCTGGACAGGGAGTAGTGGCTACACCTTC

v_gene: TRBV11-2
j_gene: TRBJ2-5
d_gene: TRBD1
abundance: NA
CDR3aa: CAGSVGTGGGTQYF
CDR3nt: TGTGCCGGCAGCGTCGGGACAGGGGGTGGGACCCAGTACTTC

v_gene: TRBV20-1
j_gene: TRBJ1-1
d_gene: TRBD1
abundance: NA
CDR3aa: CSVKTGGGIEAFF
CDR3nt: TGCAGTGTTAAGACAGGGGGTGGAATTGAAGCTTTCTTT

v_gene: TRBV6-5
j_gene: TRBJ1-1
d_gene: NA
abundance: once
CDR3aa: CASSYQDTEAFF
CDR3nt: TGTGCCAGCAGTTACCAGGACACCGAAGCTTTCTTT

v_gene: TRBV20-1
j_gene: TRBJ1-5
d_gene: TRBD1
abundance: many
CDR3aa: CSAYTGTEIQPQHF
CDR3nt: TGCAGTGCGTATACCGGGACAGAGATTCAGCCCCAGCATTTT

v_gene: TRBV19
j_gene: TRBJ2-2
d_gene: TRBD2
abundance: few
CDR3aa: CASSGTSFTGELFF
CDR3nt: TGTGCCAGTAGTGGGACTAGCTTTACCGGGGAGCTGTTTTTT

v_gene: TRBV11-2
j_gene: TRBJ2-7
d_gene: TRBD2
abundance: NA
CDR3aa: CASSLVLAGPSYKQYF
CDR3nt: TGTGCCAGCAGCTTAGTATTAGCGGGGCCCTCCTACAAGCAGTATTTC

v_gene: TRBV11-2
j_gene: TRBJ2-2
d_gene: NA
abundance: NA
CDR3aa: CASSLNPGAGELFF
CDR3nt: TGTGCCAGCAGCTTAAACCCGGGGGCCGGGGAGCTGTTTTTT

v_gene: TRBV11-2
j_gene: TRBJ1-1
d_gene: NA
abundance: NA
CDR3aa: CASNLASNTEAFF
CDR3nt: TGTGCCAGTAACTTAGCCAGTAACACTGAAGCTTTCTTT

v_gene: TRBV11-3
j_gene: TRBJ2-7
d_gene: NA
abundance: NA
CDR3aa: CVSSRDTRKQYF
CDR3nt: TGTGTCAGCAGCCGGGACACTAGGAAGCAGTATTTC

v_gene: TRBV5-4
j_gene: TRBJ2-1
d_gene: TRBD2
abundance: once
CDR3aa: CASSLPSGYNEQIF
CDR3nt: TGTGCCAGCAGCTTGCCTAGCGGATACAATGAGCAGATCTTC

v_gene: TRBV28
j_gene: TRBJ2-7
d_gene: NA
abundance: NA
CDR3aa: CASSLAVAYEQHF
CDR3nt: TGTGCCAGCAGTTTAGCGGTCGCCTACGAGCAGCACTTT

v_gene: TRBV6-6
j_gene: TRBJ2-7
d_gene: NA
abundance: many
CDR3aa: CASSYSIEQYF
CDR3nt: TGTGCCAGCAGTTACTCAATCGAGCAGTACTTC